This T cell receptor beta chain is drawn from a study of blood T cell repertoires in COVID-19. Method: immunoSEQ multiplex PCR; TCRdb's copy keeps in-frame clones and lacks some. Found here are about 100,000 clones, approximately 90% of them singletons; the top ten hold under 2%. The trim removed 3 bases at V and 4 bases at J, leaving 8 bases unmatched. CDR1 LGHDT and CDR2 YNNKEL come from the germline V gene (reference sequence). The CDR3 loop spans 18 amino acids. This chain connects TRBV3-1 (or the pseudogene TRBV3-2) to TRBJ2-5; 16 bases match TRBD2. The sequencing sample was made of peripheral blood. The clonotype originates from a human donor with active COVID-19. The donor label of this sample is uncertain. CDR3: CASSHMGLAGGLLETQYF. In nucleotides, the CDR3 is TGTGCCAGCAGCCACATGGGACTAGCGGGGGGGCTCCTAGAGACCCAGTACTTC.